A selection of T cell receptor beta chains follows, all from one sample in a study of blood T cells in healthy people across ages. From the 5' RACE reads, TCRdb called clonotypes with MiXCR, one entry per CDR3 protein. The table records over 600,000 distinct CDR3 sequences, roughly two fifths of them present only once. Sequences were obtained from blood. The receptors shown here come from a man of 80 years or more in good health. Both conserved end residues are part of each CDR3. Each record gives: D gene, J gene, clone size, V gene, CDR3 protein, CDR3 DNA. The D gene is left open where the match is weak. The size of a clone is reported for some rows only, either as once, few or many, or as a class for expanded clones.

TRBD2 | TRBJ2-7 | few | TRBV7-6 | CASSLETSGGLYEQYF | TGTGCCAGCAGCCTGGAAACTAGCGGGGGCCTCTACGAGCAGTACTTC
NA | TRBJ2-2 | NA | TRBV7-9 | CASRLSVGARTNLTGELFF | TGTGCCAGCAGGTTATCGGTCGGGGCTCGGACAAACCTCACCGGGGAGCTGTTTTTT
TRBD2 | TRBJ2-3 | NA | TRBV7-3 | CASSLTRVTSGTDTQYF | TGTGCCAGCAGCTTAACGAGGGTGACTAGCGGAACAGATACGCAGTATTTT
NA | TRBJ2-5 | NA | TRBV6-5 | CASSWDKRETQYF | TGTGCCAGCAGTTGGGACAAGAGGGAGACCCAGTACTTC
NA | TRBJ2-3 | NA | TRBV28 | CASSLFPPLTPDTQYF | TGTGCCAGCAGTTTATTCCCCCCCCTCACCCCAGATACGCAGTATTTT
TRBD2 | TRBJ2-3 | NA | TRBV3-1 | CASVTSGSADTQYF | TGTGCCAGCGTGACTAGCGGGAGTGCAGATACGCAGTATTTT
TRBD2 | TRBJ2-5 | NA | TRBV7-2 | CASSLSSGGKTQYF | TGTGCCAGCAGCTTATCTAGCGGGGGAAAGACCCAGTACTTC
NA | TRBJ1-5 | few | TRBV7-6 | CASSRSAGQPQHF | TGTGCCAGCAGCCGTTCGGCAGGTCAGCCCCAGCATTTT
TRBD1 | TRBJ1-5 | once | TRBV6-6 | CASHRQGNQPQHF | TGTGCCAGCCATCGACAGGGAAACCAGCCCCAGCATTTT
TRBD1 | TRBJ2-5 | many | TRBV12-3/TRBV12-4 | CASSLRQGQETQYF | TGTGCCAGCAGTTTAAGACAGGGACAAGAGACCCAGTACTTC
NA | TRBJ2-3 | NA | TRBV5-4 | CASTQQGITDTQYF | TGTGCCAGCACCCAACAGGGAATCACAGATACGCAGTATTTT
NA | TRBJ2-1 | many | TRBV29-1 | CSVEEMSRYNEQFF | TGCAGCGTTGAAGAGATGAGTAGATACAATGAGCAGTTCTTC
NA | TRBJ2-2 | NA | TRBV7-2 | CASSPGPKDAGELFF | TGTGCCAGCAGCCCAGGGCCCAAGGACGCCGGGGAGCTGTTTTTT
NA | TRBJ1-5 | NA | TRBV2 | CASSESRRDQPQHF | TGTGCCAGCAGTGAATCGAGGCGAGATCAGCCCCAGCATTTT
NA | TRBJ2-7 | NA | TRBV6-6 | CASSTGHLTYEQYF | TGTGCCAGCAGTACGGGACACCTGACGTACGAGCAGTACTTC
TRBD2 | TRBJ2-5 | NA | TRBV4-3 | CASSQESPSGQEIQYF | TGCGCCAGCAGCCAAGAAAGCCCTAGCGGCCAAGAGATCCAGTACTTC
NA | TRBJ2-1 | NA | TRBV4-2 | CASSQDLQGYYEQFF | TGTGCTAGCAGCCAAGATCTCCAGGGGTACTACGAGCAGTTCTTC
NA | TRBJ2-1 | NA | TRBV20-1 | CSARMIRDRWSYNEQFF | TGCAGTGCTAGGATGATACGGGACCGGTGGTCATACAATGAGCAGTTCTTC
TRBD2 | TRBJ2-7 | few | TRBV5-5 | CASSRPVGTSYEQYF | TGTGCCAGCAGCAGACCGGTGGGGACTAGCTACGAGCAGTACTTC
NA | TRBJ2-6 | few | TRBV6-1 | CASSEQGLTRPGANVLTF | TGTGCCAGCAGTGAACAGGGCCTTACCCGCCCTGGGGCCAACGTCCTGACTTTC
TRBD2 | TRBJ2-7 | NA | TRBV6-5 | CASRLSGRPYEQYF | TGTGCCAGCAGGCTAAGCGGGAGGCCCTACGAGCAGTACTTC
NA | TRBJ1-2 | NA | TRBV20-1 | CSASLGSNVYGYTF | TGCAGTGCTAGTTTGGGATCCAACGTCTATGGCTACACCTTC
TRBD2 | TRBJ2-3 | NA | TRBV20-1 | CSARGLASGSFTDTQYF | TGCAGTGCTAGAGGGTTGGCTAGCGGGAGTTTCACAGATACGCAGTATTTT
NA | TRBJ2-5 | many | TRBV27 | CASGTWETQYF | TGTGCCAGCGGAACCTGGGAGACCCAGTACTTC
NA | TRBJ2-5 | many | TRBV7-2 | CASSLSPMVASLQETQYF | TGTGCCAGCAGCTTATCCCCCATGGTAGCGTCACTCCAAGAGACCCAGTACTTC